These 3 T cell receptor beta chains were all obtained from the same sample, sequenced in a study of Ad26.COV2.S vaccination and SARS-CoV-2 variants. Documented treatment: some 20 received Ad26.COV2.S at low or high dose, single or two shots; 5 received placebo; per-sample allocation not given. The study sampled participants on day 63 after the first vaccine or placebo injection. Profiling relied on immunoSEQ multiplex PCR, and the TCRdb table lists in-frame clones only, not all of them. The repertoire consists of about 680,000 clones, with around 92% occurring once and the leading ten covering roughly 1.5%. Here the sequenced sample was peripheral blood, taken in a trial of Ad26.COV2.S vaccine versus placebo. These receptors all stem from a person aged 18-65 years who received the Ad26.COV2.S COVID-19 vaccine or a placebo.

V usage is TRBV3-1 (or the pseudogene TRBV3-2) and J usage is TRBJ2-1, with D maybe TRBD2 (7 bases). Germline V CDR1 and CDR2: LGHDT, YNNKEL (reference sequence). V gave up 0 bases and J gave up 6 bases, with 12 bases separating them. The CDR3 is 15 residues long. The CDR3, as DNA: TGTGCCAGCAGCCAAGAGGGGGGAGGGGGCAATGAGCAGTTCTTC. This encodes CASSQEGGGGNEQFF.

The rearrangement links TRBV12-3 or TRBV12-4 to TRBJ2-2, with 7 bases matching TRBD2. The V segment lost 5 bases and the J segment 7 bases; nucleotides outside the gene matches: 4. The CDR3 loop spans 13 amino acids. CDR3 region: CASSGRVGGELFF. The CDR3, as DNA: TGTGCCAGCAGTGGGAGGGTTGGCGGGGAGCTGTTTTTT.

CDR3 protein: CASSQVVGSSADTQYF. In nucleotides, the CDR3 is TGTGCCAGCAGCCAAGTCGTCGGGAGTAGCGCAGATACGCAGTATTTT. The V call is TRBV14, the J call TRBJ2-3; possible D gene TRBD2, 6 bases. Germline V gives CDR1 SGHDN, CDR2 FVKESK. V lost 1 base and J 4 bases, leaving 15 bases between the germline ends. The length of the CDR3 is 16 residues.